Sequencing of this T cell receptor beta chain was carried out in a study of blood T cell repertoires in COVID-19 (dated by TCRdb to the early 2020s). Study-level background: Collaborator samples came from the United States, Italy and Spain and covered acute and convalescent phases of COVID-19. The prospective study material was composed of cDNA or gDNA derived from T cells, B-cell-depleted T cells, or PBMCs. The dataset comprised deeply sampled blood TCRbeta repertoires from subjects exposed to, actively infected with, or recovered from COVID-19. Nearly every sample came with metadata listing a de-identified subject ID, COVID-19 status, age in years and sex. Samples came from the ongoing ImmuneRACE study (first 160 participants) plus 1,254 subjects from 6 global collaborators. The repertoires were released in a freely available public database meant as a resource for research on the immune response to SARS-CoV-2. Where available, HLA class I and class II types were taken from metadata supplied by the sample provider and were not determined by assay-based typing. Paper-wide results and their limitations: Clinical and demographic metadata were provided uncurated, with the amount varying by source and participant.

TCRbeta CDR3 regions were amplified from genomic DNA using the immunoSEQ Assay, a bias-controlled multiplex PCR. Per the original workflow: Within the assay, amplification of reference gene primers was used to estimate how many nucleated cells each sample contained. To quantify the absolute abundance of each unique TCRbeta CDR3 rearrangement, sequence reads were collapsed and filtered. For each sample, productive Simpson clonality was calculated by taking the square root of Simpson's diversity index across productive rearrangements. The source is immuneACCESS, and TCRdb retained only in-frame sequences with V and J called. Part of the clones is not carried over; for the studies checked, unresolved V genes explain less than half of this, and the remainder is unexplained. V, J and clone size are taken as reported in that table, and D and trimming were inferred from the DNA itself. The sample table holds some 120,000 clones, of which 85% to 90% were seen once. The ten most abundant clones make up almost 0.9% of the sample.

As concerns this clone: The antigen this receptor binds is unknown. No much larger clone is present one base from it, and per-base qualities are unavailable.

Whole blood was collected in K2EDTA tubes by collaborating institutions according to the institutions' own protocols. Collaborator samples were shipped for TCRbeta analysis as frozen whole blood, isolated PBMCs, or DNA extracted from either sample type. The junction shows trimming of 5 bases on V and 2 bases on J, plus 12 bases between the germline ends. According to the germline V gene (reference sequence), CDR1 reads LGHDT and CDR2 reads YNNKEL. Including the terminal cysteine and phenylalanine, the CDR3 comprises 14 residues. Left in the record is the CDR3 DNA by itself, 42 bases read in frame from the first base.

This clonotype originated in a woman between 45 and 60 years old with active or convalescent COVID-19. Sequenced sample: peripheral blood. The chain links TRBV3-1 (or the pseudogene TRBV3-2) with TRBJ1-2, with no D gene named confidently. The DNA is TGTGCCAGCAGCTCCTTTGGCGGGAACTATGGCTACACCTTC. Its protein is CASSSFGGNYGYTF.